This TCR beta chain is from a study of cytomegalovirus exposure and HLA in healthy donors. Study at large: T cells numbering about 179 million yielded 95 million to 140 million unique TCR beta sequences in an earlier analysis.

This CDR3 comprises 12 residues. V lost 3 bases, J lost 6 bases, and 9 bases lay in between. Germline V gene sequence: CDR1 SGHVS, CDR2 FNYEAQ. This clone was seen a few times. PCR involved 60 Vbeta and 13 Jbeta primers. Sequencing used immunoSEQ multiplex PCR; TCRdb keeps in-frame clones, though not all of them. The table shows 110,000 or so clones, with 10% to 15% occurring only once. Sequenced: PBMCs. The source is a man between 40 and 49 years old in good health and CMV-seropositive. The gene calls are TRBV7-6 and TRBJ2-7; perhaps TRBD1 as D (6 bases). The CDR3 region is CASSFPGAEQYF. The CDR3 region has the DNA TGTGCCAGCAGCTTCCCAGGGGCCGAGCAGTACTTC.